The 21 T cell receptor beta chains given below trace back to one sample, sequenced in a study of T-cell reconstitution after alpha-beta-depleted transplantation in children. Preparation of the TCRbeta library was carried out with unique molecular identifiers. MiXCR, applied by TCRdb to the PCR reads, yields one record per CDR3 protein. The sample has over 450,000 distinct CDR3 sequences, 8% to 11% seen once. Sequenced here: PBMCs, sampled before TCRalphabeta/CD19-depleted stem cell transplant. The receptors here all came from a child aged 2 to 15 with inherited bone marrow failure, due to receive a stem cell transplant.

This clonotype was seen ten or more times. The chain combines TRBV5-1 with TRBJ2-7, with 8 bases lining up with TRBD2. V lost 0 bases and J lost 6; bases outside the gene matches: 2. The CDR3 is 13 residues long. Germline-derived CDR1 and CDR2 are SGHRS and YFSETQ. The CDR3, as DNA: TGCGCCAGCAGCTTGGGGAGCGGGAGCGAGCAGTACTTC. Protein sequence: CASSLGSGSEQYF.

V gene TRBV5-6 combines with J gene TRBJ2-5, with 8 bases aligning to TRBD2. The V segment lost 4 bases and the J segment 2 bases; nucleotides outside the gene matches: 7. This CDR3 has 15 residues. Germline CDR1 is SGHDT and CDR2 is YYEEEE. Written as DNA, the CDR3 is TGTGCCAGCAGCCCTCCGGGGGGGAGTCAAGAGACCCAGTACTTC. The encoded protein is CASSPPGGSQETQYF.

The sample holds a few counts of this clonotype. J is TRBJ2-1 and V is TRBV29-1; 8 positions match TRBD2. V gave up 1 base and J gave up 5 bases; unmatched junction bases: 7. There are 15 residues in the CDR3. Germline CDR1 SQVTM, CDR2 ANQGSEA. CDR3 DNA: TGCAGCGTTGAAGTTTGGGCGGGAGGCCACAATGAGCAGTTCTTC. Its protein is CSVEVWAGGHNEQFF.

This clonotype was seen a single time. The chain links TRBV18 to TRBJ2-3, with D tentatively TRBD2 (5 bases). Germline CDR1 KGHSH, CDR2 LQKENI. V dropped 8 bases and J dropped 4 bases, with 19 bases sitting between them. The CDR3 is 15 amino acids. CDR3 amino acids: CASQFGREIADTQYF. CDR3 sequence (DNA): TGTGCCAGCCAATTCGGAAGGGAGATCGCAGATACGCAGTATTTT.

This clonotype was seen many times. The chain combines TRBV15 with TRBJ2-7; no definite D call. V gave up 5 bases and J gave up 0 bases, with 17 bases separating them. Germline V CDR1 and CDR2: LNHNV, YYDKDF (reference sequence). CDR3 length: 16 residues. CDR3 residues: CATSGGTNWGSYEQYF. CDR3 bases: TGTGCCACCAGCGGCGGAACCAACTGGGGCTCCTACGAGCAGTACTTC.

As concerns this clonotype: This may be a read error: a much more frequent sequence differs by one nucleotide. The chain is built from TRBV6-1 and TRBJ2-7; no reliable D call. V shed 8 bases and J shed 5 bases, with 22 bases lying between them. Per germline, CDR1 MNHNS and CDR2 SASEGT. The CDR3 contains 15 residues. Here the CDR3 reads CASGLWVAEGNEQYF. The CDR3 DNA reads as TGTGCCAGCGGCCTTTGGGTCGCGGAAGGTAACGAGCAGTACTTC.

Details on this clonotype: This may come from a read error, since a much larger clone is one base off. The V and J genes are TRBV5-5 and TRBJ2-1; D is unresolved. The germline gives CDR1 SGHKS, CDR2 YYEKEE (reference sequence). This CDR3 comprises 15 residues. The chain's CDR3 is CASSLGVGSYNGQFF. DNA for the CDR3: TGTGCCAGCAGCTTGGGGGTAGGCTCCTACAATGGGCAGTTCTTC.

This clonotype was recorded many times. The chain is built from TRBV5-6 and TRBJ2-6; TRBD1 agrees at 9 bases. The CDR3 length is 16 residues. Germline-derived CDR1 and CDR2 are SGHDT and YYEEEE. The V gene end was trimmed by 5 bases and the J gene end by 0 bases; junction bases not matched to a gene: 3. The CDR3 is CASRDRGSSGANVLTF. In DNA form, the CDR3 reads TGTGCCAGCAGGGACAGGGGAAGCTCTGGGGCCAACGTCCTGACTTTC.

At least ten counts were recorded for this clonotype. The V call is TRBV4-3, the J call TRBJ2-7, with D hard to call. Germline-derived CDR1 and CDR2 are LGHNA and YSLEER. With 0 bases removed from V and 3 bases from J, the gap between germline ends came to 12 bases. The CDR3 covers 15 residues. The CDR3 coding sequence is TGCGCCAGCAGCCAAGATCGAGACGGCGTCTACGAGCAGTACTTC. Amino acid sequence: CASSQDRDGVYEQYF.

This clonotype came up many times. The germline gene is not matched at one end of the junction; a read error may be the cause. This chain uses TRBV7-9 with TRBJ2-7, with TRBD2 as a possible D gene (6 bases). The CDR3 spans 16 residues. CDR1 and CDR2 from the germline V gene are SEHNR and FQNEAQ (reference sequence). The CDR3 DNA reads TGTGCCGGCAGCCTAACGCCGGGACTGCCCATCGGAGAGCAGTACTTC. It encodes CAGSLTPGLPIGEQYF.

This clonotype was counted many times. The chain joins TRBV12-3 or TRBV12-4 to TRBJ2-7; 11 nucleotides align to TRBD2. CDR3 size: 14 residues. The junction had 3 bases not matched to a gene; V was cut back by 4 bases and J by 4 bases. The CDR3 DNA is TGTGCCAGCAGTTGGACTAGCGGGCCTTACGAGCAGTACTTC. Translated, it gives CASSWTSGPYEQYF.

The sample holds many counts of this clonotype. The CDR3 nucleotides are TGTGCCAGCAACGGCGGCCTAAGCTCCTACGAGCAGTACTTC. Amino acids: CASNGGLSSYEQYF. The genes are TRBV28 and TRBJ2-7; D call uncertain. CDR3 length equals 14 residues. Trimming removed 7 bases from V and 0 bases from J, with 13 bases in between. The V gene's germline CDR1 is MDHEN and CDR2 SYDVKM. Full variable domain (missing parts from reference TRBV28 and TRBJ2-7): DVKVTQSSRYLVKRTGEKVFLECVQDMDHENMFWYRQDPGLGLRLIYFSYDVKMKEKGDIPEGYSVSREKKERFSLILESASTNQTSMYLCASNGGLSSYEQYFGPGTRLTVT.

This clonotype was observed many times. The genes are TRBV27 and TRBJ2-7, with 7 bases matching TRBD1. The CDR3 runs 16 residues. V dropped 5 bases and J dropped 1; count of bases not matched to a gene: 11. CDR1 and CDR2 (germline): MNHEY, SMNVEV (reference sequence). This CDR3 is CASSPSTGDKSYEQYF. CDR3 DNA: TGTGCCAGCAGTCCGTCAACAGGGGACAAATCCTACGAGCAGTACTTC.

This clonotype has ten or more counts. The chain joins TRBV20-1 to TRBJ1-4, with TRBD1 matching over 10 bases. J gave up 5 bases and V 5 bases, and 2 bases lay outside the gene matches. CDR1 DFQATT and CDR2 SNEGSKA come from the germline V gene (reference sequence). This CDR3 comprises 13 residues. CDR3 protein: CSAEGQGNEKLFF. The CDR3, as DNA: TGCAGTGCTGAGGGACAGGGGAATGAAAAACTGTTTTTT.

This clonotype was recorded many times. The CDR3 DNA follows: TGTGCCAGCAGCCCCCCTCTAGGGGAGACCCAGTACTTC. Protein: CASSPPLGETQYF. The chain recombines TRBV7-8 with TRBJ2-5; no firm D call. V dropped 5 bases and J dropped 5 bases, with 12 bases sitting between them. The germline V gene has CDR1 SGHVS and CDR2 FQNEAQ. CDR3 length: 13 residues.

This clonotype occurred many times. The chain recombines TRBV5-4 with TRBJ1-1; possible D gene TRBD1, 5 bases. The CDR3 is made up of 12 amino acids. CDR1 is SGHNT, CDR2 YYREEE, per germline (reference sequence). Between the trimmed V and J ends, which lost 4 bases and 7 bases, there was a span of 11 bases. This CDR3 reads CASSVGTLEAFF. In DNA form, the CDR3 reads TGTGCCAGCAGCGTCGGGACCCTTGAAGCTTTCTTT.

This chain links TRBV27 with TRBJ1-1; 7 bases match TRBD1. This CDR3 is built from 13 residues. The V segment lost 2 bases and the J segment 8 bases; nucleotides outside the gene matches: 5. The germline V gene encodes CDR1 MNHEY and CDR2 SMNVEV (reference sequence). The CDR3 bases are TGTGCCAGCAGTTTAACGGGACAGCAAGAAGCTTTCTTT. This encodes CASSLTGQQEAFF.

This clonotype was recorded a few times. The genes are TRBV11-1 and TRBJ1-5; 9 nucleotides agree with TRBD1. This CDR3 is built from 19 residues. Trimming took 4 bases from V and 0 from J; bases not matched to a gene: 13. The germline gives CDR1 SGHAT, CDR2 FQDESV (reference sequence). The CDR3 bases are TGTGCCAGCAGCTACAGTCCGGGACAGGGCTTCTTTAGCAATCAGCCCCAGCATTTT. The encoded protein is CASSYSPGQGFFSNQPQHF.

The chain recombines TRBV28 with TRBJ2-5, with 7 bases fitting TRBD2. The V and J ends lost 4 bases and 2 bases, in that order; junction bases with no gene match: 16. The CDR3 has 18 amino acids. Germline-derived CDR1 and CDR2 are MDHEN and SYDVKM. This chain's CDR3 is CASSSYGDGGVRQETQYF. DNA for the CDR3: TGTGCCAGCAGTTCTTACGGCGATGGGGGGGTTCGGCAAGAGACCCAGTACTTC.

The chain couples TRBV27 to TRBJ2-7; perhaps TRBD1 as D (5 bases). The CDR3 runs to 13 residues. Per the germline V gene, CDR1 is MNHEY and CDR2 is SMNVEV (reference sequence). V lost 3 bases and J lost 4, with 10 bases in between. Here the CDR3 reads CASSFAGQYEQYF. CDR3 DNA sequence: TGTGCCAGCAGTTTCGCAGGGCAATACGAGCAGTACTTC.

This clonotype has only a few counts. The J gene is TRBJ2-3, the V gene TRBV7-6; TRBD2 agrees at 11 bases. The CDR3 sequence is 13 residues long. Germline CDR1 reads SGHVS; CDR2 reads FNYEAQ. V was clipped by 11 bases and J by 10 bases; unmatched bases: 11. The CDR3 nucleotides are TGTGCCTCGGGACTAGCGGAACTAAGGGCGCAGTATTTT. Translation: CASGLAELRAQYF.